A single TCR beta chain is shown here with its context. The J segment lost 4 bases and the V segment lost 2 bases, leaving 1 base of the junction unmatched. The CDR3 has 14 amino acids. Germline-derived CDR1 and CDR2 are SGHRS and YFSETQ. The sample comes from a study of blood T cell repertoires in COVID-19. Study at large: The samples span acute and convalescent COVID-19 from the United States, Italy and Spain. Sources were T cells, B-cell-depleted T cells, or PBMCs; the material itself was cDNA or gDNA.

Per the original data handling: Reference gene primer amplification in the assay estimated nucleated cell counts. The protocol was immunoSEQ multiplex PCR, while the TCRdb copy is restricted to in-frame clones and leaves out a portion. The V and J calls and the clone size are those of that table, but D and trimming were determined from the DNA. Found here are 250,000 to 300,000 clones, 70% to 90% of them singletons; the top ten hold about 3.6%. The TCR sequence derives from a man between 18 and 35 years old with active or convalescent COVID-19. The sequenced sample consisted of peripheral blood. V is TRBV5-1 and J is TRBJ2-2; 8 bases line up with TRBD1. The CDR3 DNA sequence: TGCGCCAGCAGCTTTGACAGGGGCACCGGGGAGCTGTTTTTT. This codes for CASSFDRGTGELFF.